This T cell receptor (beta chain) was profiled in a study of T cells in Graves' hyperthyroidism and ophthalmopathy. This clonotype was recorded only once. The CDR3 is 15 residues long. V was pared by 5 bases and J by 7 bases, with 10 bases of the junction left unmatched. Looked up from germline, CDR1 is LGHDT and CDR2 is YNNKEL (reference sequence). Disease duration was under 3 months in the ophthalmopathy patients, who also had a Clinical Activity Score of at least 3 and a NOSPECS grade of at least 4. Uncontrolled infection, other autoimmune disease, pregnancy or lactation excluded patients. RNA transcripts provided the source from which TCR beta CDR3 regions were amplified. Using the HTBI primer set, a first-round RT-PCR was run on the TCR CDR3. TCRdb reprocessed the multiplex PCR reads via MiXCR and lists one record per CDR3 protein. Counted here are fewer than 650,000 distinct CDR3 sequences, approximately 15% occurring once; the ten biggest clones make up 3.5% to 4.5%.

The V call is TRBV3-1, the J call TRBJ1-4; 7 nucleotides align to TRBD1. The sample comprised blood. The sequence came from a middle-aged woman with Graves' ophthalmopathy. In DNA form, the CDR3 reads TGTGCCAGCAGCGCAAAGAGGGGGCAAGGTGAAAAACTGTTTTTT. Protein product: CASSAKRGQGEKLFF. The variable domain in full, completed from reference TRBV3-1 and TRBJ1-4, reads DTAVSQTPKYLVTQMGNDKSIKCEQNLGHDTMYWYKQDSKKFLKIMFSYNNKELIINETVPNRFSPKSPDKAHLNLHINSLELGDSAVYFCASSAKRGQGEKLFFGSGTQLSVL.